These 9 T cell receptor beta chains were sequenced from one sample in a study of regulatory and conventional T cells in breast cancer. MiXCR was run by TCRdb on the PCR reads, yielding one entry per CDR3 protein. The sample includes approximately 9,500 distinct CDR3 sequences, roughly 34% seen only once; the top ten take roughly 6%. Sequencing was done on a sample of conventional T cells from blood. These receptors were collected from a male donor in good health.

The chain links TRBV9 to TRBJ1-3, with D possibly matching TRBD1 (6 bases). The CDR3 extends over 13 amino acids. V was cut by 4 bases and J by 6 bases, with 11 bases left in between. Germline CDR1 and CDR2: SGDLS and YYNGEE. In DNA form, the CDR3 reads TGTGCCAGCAGCTTTGCAGGGGAAAACACCATATATTTT. It translates to CASSFAGENTIYF.

For this clonotype: This may arise from a read error, as a much more abundant clone is one base away. This chain links TRBV6-2 or TRBV6-3 with TRBJ2-3; possibly TRBD1 for D (5 bases). Germline assignment: CDR1 MNHEY and CDR2 SVGEGT. The CDR3 totals 18 residues. CDR3 amino acids: CASSRTPTWFGATDTRYF. CDR3 nucleotides: TGTGCCAGCAGTAGAACCCCGACCTGGTTTGGGGCCACAGATACGCGGTATTTT.

About this clonotype: A read error is likely, as this CDR3 ends without the conserved phenylalanine or tryptophan. The rearrangement uses TRBV6-1 and TRBJ2-2; D tentatively reads TRBD1 or TRBD2 (5 bases each). The V and J ends lost 4 bases and 6 bases respectively, with 21 bases between them. The germline gives CDR1 MNHNS, CDR2 SASEGT. The CDR3 is 17 residues long. The CDR3 region has the DNA TGTGCCAGCAGTGTCGGGATCTATAGGGGCAGTTCCGGGGAGCTGTTTCTT. This gives the protein CASSVGIYRGSSGELFL.

The chain recombines TRBV4-2 with TRBJ1-2, with D possibly being TRBD1 (5 bases). Germline CDR1 and CDR2: LGHNA and YNFKEQ. CDR3 size: 16 residues. Trimming left V 0 bases short and J 3 bases short, with 14 bases between. The CDR3 region has the DNA TGTGCCAGCAGCCAAGAGGGAGGGACTCGGGACTATGGCTACACCTTC. Translated, it gives CASSQEGGTRDYGYTF.

This clonotype was seen only a few times. The V gene is TRBV5-1, the J gene TRBJ2-1, with a tentative D call TRBD1 (7 bases). The CDR3 consists of 16 residues. Germline V CDR1 and CDR2: SGHRS, YFSETQ. Deletions cut 4 bases from V and 2 bases from J, with 16 bases between. The CDR3 region is CASSPAGGTTYNEQFF. The CDR3 nucleotides read TGCGCCAGCAGCCCGGCAGGGGGGACAACCTACAATGAGCAGTTCTTC.

By share of the sample, this clonotype is medium-sized. The chain uses TRBV10-3 and TRBJ2-1; the D gene is possibly TRBD1 (6 bases). Per germline, CDR1 ENHRY and CDR2 SYGVKD. Between the trimmed V and J ends, which lost 4 bases and 10 bases, there was a span of 17 bases. The CDR3 consists of 14 residues. CDR3 DNA: TGTGCCATCAGTGGGGCACAGGGACGGAGCGAGCAGTTCTTC. This sequence encodes CAISGAQGRSEQFF.

The chain uses TRBV5-1 and TRBJ1-2; D is unresolved. There are 14 residues in the CDR3. The V gene lost 2 bases and the J gene lost 0 bases, with 8 bases spanning the gap. Germline values: CDR1 SGHRS, CDR2 YFSETQ. The CDR3 here is CASSLTGANYGYTF. The CDR3, as DNA: TGCGCCAGCAGCTTAACTGGGGCTAACTATGGCTACACCTTC.

Sample share makes this clonotype medium-sized. The chain combines TRBV15 with TRBJ1-5, with 7 nucleotides matching TRBD1. The V gene's germline CDR1 is LNHNV and CDR2 YYDKDF (reference sequence). V lost 1 base to trimming and J lost 4 bases; unmatched junction nucleotides: 4. The length of the CDR3 is 15 residues. The DNA of the CDR3 is TGTGCCACCAGCAGAGGAATGGGACAGAATCAGCCCCAGCATTTT. Its protein product is CATSRGMGQNQPQHF.

The rearrangement joins TRBV7-9 to TRBJ1-2; 7 nucleotides match TRBD1. J was trimmed by 8 bases and V by 4 bases; bases with no gene match: 10. From germline, CDR1 is SEHNR and CDR2 FQNEAQ (reference sequence). CDR3 length equals 14 residues. CDR3 coding DNA: TGTGCCAGCAGCTCTACCGGGACAGCTTCGGGCTACACCTTC. Encoded protein: CASSSTGTASGYTF.